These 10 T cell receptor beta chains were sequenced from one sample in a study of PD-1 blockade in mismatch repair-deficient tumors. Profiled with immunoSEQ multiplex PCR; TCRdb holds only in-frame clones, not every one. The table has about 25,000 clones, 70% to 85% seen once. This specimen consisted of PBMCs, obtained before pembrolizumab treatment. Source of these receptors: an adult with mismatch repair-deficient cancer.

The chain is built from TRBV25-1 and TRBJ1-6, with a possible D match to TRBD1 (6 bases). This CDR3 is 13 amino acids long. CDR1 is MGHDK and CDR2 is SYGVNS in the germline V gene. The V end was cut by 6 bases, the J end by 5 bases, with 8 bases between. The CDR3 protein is CASSRDNNSPLHF. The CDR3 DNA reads TGTGCCAGCAGCCGGGACAATAATTCACCCCTCCACTTT.

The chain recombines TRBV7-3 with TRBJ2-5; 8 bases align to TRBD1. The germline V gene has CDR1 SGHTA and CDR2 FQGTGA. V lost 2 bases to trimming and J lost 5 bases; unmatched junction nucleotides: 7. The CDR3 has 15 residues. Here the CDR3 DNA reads TGTGCCAGCAGCTTAGGCAGGGGGCAGGAGGAGACCCAGTACTTC. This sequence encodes CASSLGRGQEETQYF.

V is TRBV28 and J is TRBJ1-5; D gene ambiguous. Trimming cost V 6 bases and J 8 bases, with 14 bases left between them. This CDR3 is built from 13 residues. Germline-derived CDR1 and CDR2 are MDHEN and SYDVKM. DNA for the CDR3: TGTGCCAGCAGGCGCGTCACCGGGGAGCCCCAGCATTTT. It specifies CASRRVTGEPQHF. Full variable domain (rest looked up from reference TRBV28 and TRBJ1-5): DVKVTQSSRYLVKRTGEKVFLECVQDMDHENMFWYRQDPGLGLRLIYFSYDVKMKEKGDIPEGYSVSREKKERFSLILESASTNQTSMYLCASRRVTGEPQHFGDGTRLSIL.

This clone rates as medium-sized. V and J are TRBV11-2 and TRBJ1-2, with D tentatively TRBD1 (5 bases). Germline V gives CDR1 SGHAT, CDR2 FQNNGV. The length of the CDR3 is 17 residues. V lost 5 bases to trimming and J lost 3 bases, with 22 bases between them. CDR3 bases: TGTGCCAGCAGCAACTATCCCGAGGGAGGGGAGGACTATGGCTACACCTTC. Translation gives CASSNYPEGGEDYGYTF.

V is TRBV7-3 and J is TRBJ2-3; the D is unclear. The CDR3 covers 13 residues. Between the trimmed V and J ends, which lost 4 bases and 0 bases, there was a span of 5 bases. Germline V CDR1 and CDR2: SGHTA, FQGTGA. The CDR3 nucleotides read TGTGCCAGCAGCTCCGGGAGCACAGATACGCAGTATTTT. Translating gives CASSSGSTDTQYF.

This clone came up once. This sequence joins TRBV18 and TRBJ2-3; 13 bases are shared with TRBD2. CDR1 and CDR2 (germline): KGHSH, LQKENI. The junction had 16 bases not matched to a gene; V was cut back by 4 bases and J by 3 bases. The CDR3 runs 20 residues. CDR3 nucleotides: TGTGCCAGCTCACTTTCCGGGACTAGCGGGAATATACACGGGACAGATACGCAGTATTTT. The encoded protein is CASSLSGTSGNIHGTDTQYF. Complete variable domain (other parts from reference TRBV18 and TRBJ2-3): NAGVMQNPRHLVRRRGQEARLRCSPMKGHSHVYWYRQLPEEGLKFMVYLQKENIIDESGMPKERFSAEFPKEGPSILRIQQVVRGDSAAYFCASSLSGTSGNIHGTDTQYFGPGTRLTVL.

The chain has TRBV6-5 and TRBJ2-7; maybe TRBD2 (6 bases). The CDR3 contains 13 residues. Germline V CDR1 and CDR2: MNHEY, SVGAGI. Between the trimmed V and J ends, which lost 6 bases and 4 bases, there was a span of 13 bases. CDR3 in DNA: TGTGCCAGCAGCAGGGACTCTTTATACGAGCAGTACTTC. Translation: CASSRDSLYEQYF.

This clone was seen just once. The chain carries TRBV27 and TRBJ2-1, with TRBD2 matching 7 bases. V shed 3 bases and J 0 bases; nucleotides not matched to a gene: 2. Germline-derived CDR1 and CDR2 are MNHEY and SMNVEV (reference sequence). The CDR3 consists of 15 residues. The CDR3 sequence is CASSFGGSSYNEQFF. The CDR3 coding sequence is TGTGCCAGCAGTTTTGGCGGGAGCTCCTACAATGAGCAGTTCTTC.

The CDR3 loop reads CASSSNPPGQGARQFF. CDR3 in DNA: TGCGCCAGCAGCTCCAATCCTCCGGGACAGGGGGCTCGGCAGTTCTTC. V is TRBV5-1 and J is TRBJ2-1, with TRBD1 identical over 12 bases. CDR1 SGHRS and CDR2 YFSETQ come from the germline V gene. The trim removed 3 bases at V and 12 bases at J, leaving 13 bases unmatched. CDR3 length: 16 amino acids.

CDR3: CASSLISGLNTGELFF. The CDR3 nucleotides are TGCGCCAGCAGCCTCATAAGCGGGCTGAACACCGGGGAGCTGTTTTTT. The rearrangement uses TRBV5-1 and TRBJ2-2; D might be TRBD2 (6 bases). Germline CDR1 is SGHRS and CDR2 is YFSETQ. The CDR3 runs 16 residues. Trimming cost V 4 bases and J 1 base, with 14 bases left between them. The complete variable domain, with remaining parts taken from reference TRBV5-1 and TRBJ2-2, reads KAGVTQTPRYLIKTRGQQVTLSCSPISGHRSVSWYQQTPGQGLQFLFEYFSETQRNKGNFPGRFSGRQFSNSRSEMNVSTLELGDSALYLCASSLISGLNTGELFFGEGSRLTVL.